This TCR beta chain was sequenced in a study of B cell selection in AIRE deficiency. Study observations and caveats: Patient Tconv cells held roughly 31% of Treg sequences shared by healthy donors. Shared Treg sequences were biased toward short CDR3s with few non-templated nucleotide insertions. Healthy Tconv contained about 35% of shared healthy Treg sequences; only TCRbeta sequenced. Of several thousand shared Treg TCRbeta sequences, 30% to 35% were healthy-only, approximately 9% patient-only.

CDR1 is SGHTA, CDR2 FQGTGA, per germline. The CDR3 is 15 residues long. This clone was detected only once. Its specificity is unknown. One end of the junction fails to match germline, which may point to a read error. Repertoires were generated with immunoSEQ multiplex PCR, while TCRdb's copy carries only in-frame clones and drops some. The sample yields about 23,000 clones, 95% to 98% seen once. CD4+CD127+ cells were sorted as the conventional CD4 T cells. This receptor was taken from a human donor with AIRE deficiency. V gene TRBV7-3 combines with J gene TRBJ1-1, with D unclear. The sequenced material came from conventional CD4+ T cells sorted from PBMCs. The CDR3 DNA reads TGTGCCAGCAGTTTAAGTGTGGCTTTGAACACTGAAGCTTTCTTT. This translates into CASSLSVALNTEAFF.